This T cell receptor beta chain originates from a study of cytomegalovirus exposure and HLA in healthy donors. PCR was performed using 60 Vbeta and 13 Jbeta primers. The data were produced by immunoSEQ multiplex PCR, yet TCRdb's version contains in-frame clones alone and is incomplete. The sample lists some 160,000 clones, 80% to 85% occurring once. Germline V gives CDR1 SGHDT, CDR2 YYEEEE. CDR3 length: 14 amino acids. Losses at the gene ends were 0 bases for V and 8 bases for J; bases not matched to a gene: 6. This clone was observed a few times. The antigen is not known. Whole-study results and caveats: The study had only CMV serostatus as immune exposure information.

Sequencing was done on a sample of PBMCs. This clonotype was sampled from a man in his late teens or twenties in good health and CMV-seronegative. The rearrangement joins TRBV5-6 to TRBJ1-2; 8 bases fit TRBD1. The CDR3 loop reads CASSLVQGAKGYTF. Written as DNA, the CDR3 is TGTGCCAGCAGCTTGGTTCAGGGGGCGAAAGGCTACACCTTC.